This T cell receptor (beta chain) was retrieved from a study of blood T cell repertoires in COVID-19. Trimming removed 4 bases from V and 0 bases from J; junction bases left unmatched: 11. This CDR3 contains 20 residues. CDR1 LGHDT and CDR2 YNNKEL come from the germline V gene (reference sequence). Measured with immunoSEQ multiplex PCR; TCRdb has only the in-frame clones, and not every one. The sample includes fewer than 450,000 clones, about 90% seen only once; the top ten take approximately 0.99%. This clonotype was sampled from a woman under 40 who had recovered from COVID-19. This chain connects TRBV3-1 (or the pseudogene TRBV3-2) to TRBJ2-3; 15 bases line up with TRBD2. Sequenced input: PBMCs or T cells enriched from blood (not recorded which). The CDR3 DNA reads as TGTGCCAGCAGCCCCGGACTAGCGGGGGGGCATTTCGTCAGCACAGATACGCAGTATTTT. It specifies CASSPGLAGGHFVSTDTQYF.